The 30 T cell receptor beta chains below all came from one sample that was sequenced in a study of OX40 agonist ivuxolimab in advanced cancers. Clones were read by immunoSEQ multiplex PCR, and TCRdb kept only the in-frame ones, dropping some. The sample contains 100,000 or so clones, 90% of which appear only once. This specimen consisted of CD4+ or CD8+ T cells sorted from blood, obtained in a trial of the OX40 agonist ivuxolimab. The source of these receptors is an adult with an advanced solid tumor such as melanoma, head and neck, liver or kidney cancer.

This clone has just a few counts. The rearrangement links TRBV28 to TRBJ1-2, with D tentatively TRBD1 (5 bases). Germline V gene data show CDR1 as MDHEN and CDR2 as SYDVKM. The CDR3 has 15 residues. Trimming took off 6 bases at V and 4 bases at J, with 18 bases between the two ends. CDR3 bases: TGTGCCAGCAGAACTCAGGGCCCAAGGGGCTATGGCTACACCTTC. This translates into CASRTQGPRGYGYTF.

The rearrangement links TRBV20-1 to TRBJ2-5; no clear D gene. The V end was cut by 1 base, the J end by 5 bases, with 5 bases between. Germline V gene lookup returns CDR1 DFQATT and CDR2 SNEGSKA (reference sequence). There are 11 residues in the CDR3. The CDR3 DNA sequence: TGCAGTGCTAGAGTTTTTGAGACCCAGTACTTC. Protein sequence: CSARVFETQYF.

This clone was detected a few times. The chain uses TRBV7-6 and TRBJ2-6, with D perhaps matching TRBD1 (6 bases). CDR1 and CDR2 from the germline V gene are SGHVS and FNYEAQ. The CDR3 contains 15 residues. Trimming shortened V by 5 bases and J by 4 bases, and 12 bases separated the two germline ends. CDR3 nucleotides: TGTGCCAGCAGCCGCAGGGGAGAAGGGGCCAACGTCCTGACTTTC. It codes for CASSRRGEGANVLTF.

The V and J genes are TRBV27 and TRBJ2-1; 9 bases align to TRBD2. This CDR3 is built from 19 residues. CDR1 and CDR2 from the germline V gene are MNHEY and SMNVEV (reference sequence). V lost 3 bases and J lost 6; bases outside the gene matches: 18. The CDR3 coding sequence is TGTGCCAGCAGTTTGCGGGGGGGTTATGGAACATCTGTGGCCAATGAGCAGTTCTTC. Amino acids: CASSLRGGYGTSVANEQFF.

V usage is TRBV7-2 and J usage is TRBJ1-2; D gene ambiguous. This CDR3 spans 14 amino acids. The V gene's germline CDR1 is SGHTA and CDR2 FQGNSA. Trimming took 4 bases from V and 6 from J, leaving 15 bases between them. The CDR3 here is CASSSPRAGDGYTF. The CDR3 DNA reads TGTGCCAGCAGCTCCCCGAGGGCTGGGGATGGCTACACCTTC.

This rearrangement joins TRBV19 to TRBJ2-2; 9 bases line up with TRBD1. This CDR3 region has 16 residues. Losses at the gene ends were 3 bases for V and 2 bases for J; bases not matched to a gene: 4. CDR1 is LNHDA and CDR2 is SQIVND in the germline V gene (reference sequence). CDR3 nucleotides: TGTGCCAGTAGTATTGGACAGGGGACTAACACCGGGGAGCTGTTTTTT. It translates to CASSIGQGTNTGELFF.

Only one count was recorded for this clone. The chain recombines TRBV6-5 with TRBJ2-1, with a tentative D call TRBD1 (6 bases). The germline V and J ends were trimmed by 5 bases and 10 bases, with 9 bases remaining between them. The CDR3 length is 11 residues. Germline CDR1 and CDR2: MNHEY and SVGAGI. The CDR3 DNA is TGTGCCAGCAGTAACAGGGTGGAGCAGTTCTTC. It encodes CASSNRVEQFF.

The CDR3 nucleotides are TGTGCCAGCAGCTTTGGGTCCCCCGGGGAGCTGTTTTTT. Protein: CASSFGSPGELFF. The rearrangement joins TRBV5-4 to TRBJ2-2; no clear D. V lost 2 bases to trimming and J lost 6 bases, with 8 bases between them. Germline V gene data show CDR1 as SGHNT and CDR2 as YYREEE (reference sequence). The CDR3 loop spans 13 amino acids.

This clone was seen a few times. DNA of the CDR3: TGTGCCAGTAGTAGGGAGGACAGGGGCGTCGGCAATCAGCCCCAGCATTTT. This codes for CASSREDRGVGNQPQHF. This sequence joins TRBV19 and TRBJ1-5; TRBD1 aligns across 9 bases. Germline loops: CDR1 LNHDA, CDR2 SQIVND (reference sequence). The CDR3 is 17 residues long. V dropped 4 bases and J dropped 2; count of bases not matched to a gene: 9.

This CDR3 reads CASSLAGPPETQYF. In DNA, the CDR3 is TGTGCCAGCAGCTTGGCGGGGCCCCCAGAGACCCAGTACTTC. The chain combines TRBV5-4 with TRBJ2-5; D may be TRBD1 or TRBD2 (5 bases each). V shed 0 bases and J shed 4 bases, with 10 bases lying between them. CDR3 length equals 14 residues. Germline CDR1 and CDR2: SGHNT and YYREEE (reference sequence).

The V and J genes are TRBV5-1 and TRBJ2-7; D remains ambiguous. This CDR3 region has 14 residues. CDR1 and CDR2 from the germline V gene are SGHRS and YFSETQ. The V gene lost 4 bases and the J gene lost 4 bases, with 15 bases spanning the gap. The CDR3 sequence: CASSQSLYSYEQYF. The CDR3 nucleotides read TGCGCCAGCAGCCAGAGTCTTTATTCGTACGAGCAGTACTTC. Based on the CDR3 plus reference TRBV5-1 and TRBJ2-7, the full variable domain is KAGVTQTPRYLIKTRGQQVTLSCSPISGHRSVSWYQQTPGQGLQFLFEYFSETQRNKGNFPGRFSGRQFSNSRSEMNVSTLELGDSALYLCASSQSLYSYEQYFGPGTRLTVT.

The CDR3 sequence: CASSLSTLETQYF. CDR3 DNA sequence: TGTGCCAGCAGCTTATCGACGCTAGAGACCCAGTACTTC. V usage is TRBV11-1 and J usage is TRBJ2-5; no definite D call. The CDR3 length is 13 residues. V was pared by 2 bases and J by 4 bases, with 8 bases between. Germline V gene data show CDR1 as SGHAT and CDR2 as FQDESV (reference sequence).

The chain joins TRBV5-4 to TRBJ2-1; TRBD2 might be the D (6 bases). With 5 bases removed from V and 4 bases from J, the gap between germline ends came to 22 bases. The germline V gene has CDR1 SGHNT and CDR2 YYREEE (reference sequence). The CDR3 covers 17 residues. CDR3 sequence (DNA): TGTGCCAGCAGTTCCTTCGACCGGGCCGGGGGTTACAATGAGCAGTTCTTC. Its translation is CASSSFDRAGGYNEQFF.

This clone was found once. The chain employs TRBV4-1 and TRBJ2-7; the match to TRBD2 covers 8 bases. The CDR3 contains 15 residues. Unmatched junction bases numbered 5, after V lost 1 base and J lost 3 bases. The germline V gene has CDR1 MGHRA and CDR2 YSYEKL. The CDR3 DNA follows: TGCGCCAGCAGCCAAGTCCCAGCGGGAGTCTACGAGCAGTACTTC. Amino acid sequence: CASSQVPAGVYEQYF.

The rearrangement joins TRBV7-2 to TRBJ1-5, with 9 nucleotides matching TRBD1. V was clipped by 5 bases and J by 9 bases; unmatched bases: 8. The CDR3 is 14 residues long. The V gene's germline CDR1 is SGHTA and CDR2 FQGNSA. This chain's CDR3 is CASSQDRGLGPQHF. DNA of the CDR3: TGTGCCAGCAGCCAGGACAGGGGTCTAGGGCCCCAGCATTTT.

The rearrangement uses TRBV11-2 and TRBJ2-1; D gene ambiguous. The V and J ends lost 9 bases and 4 bases respectively, with 16 bases between them. The CDR3 is 14 residues long. Germline-derived CDR1 and CDR2 are SGHAT and FQNNGV. CDR3 loop: CASAWSQTYNEQFF. CDR3 in DNA: TGTGCCAGTGCGTGGTCACAAACTTACAATGAGCAGTTCTTC.

The V gene is TRBV6-1, the J gene TRBJ2-2; 13 nucleotides agree with TRBD2. CDR1 is MNHNS and CDR2 is SASEGT in the germline V gene. Trimming took 2 bases from V and 6 from J; bases not matched to a gene: 9. The CDR3 covers 18 residues. The DNA for the CDR3 is TGTGCCAGCAGTGAAAGTGTGACTAGCGGGGGGAAGTCCGGGGAGCTGTTTTTT. This translates into CASSESVTSGGKSGELFF.

The chain is built from TRBV28 and TRBJ2-3; tentatively, D is TRBD2 (6 bases). Germline loops: CDR1 MDHEN, CDR2 SYDVKM. The CDR3 is made up of 15 amino acids. The germline V and J ends were trimmed by 2 bases and 3 bases, with 12 bases remaining between them. CDR3 in amino acids: CASSLGGSGTDTQYF. The CDR3 DNA follows: TGTGCCAGCAGTTTAGGGGGGAGCGGGACAGATACGCAGTATTTT.

V is TRBV28 and J is TRBJ1-1; no clear D. Deletions cut 2 bases from V and 2 bases from J, with 3 bases between. Germline assignment: CDR1 MDHEN and CDR2 SYDVKM. CDR3 length: 12 amino acids. The chain's CDR3 is CASSLTNTEAFF. The CDR3 DNA follows: TGTGCCAGCAGTTTAACAAACACTGAAGCTTTCTTT.

This chain connects TRBV7-2 to TRBJ1-2, with 8 bases identical to TRBD1. From germline, CDR1 is SGHTA and CDR2 FQGNSA. The CDR3 length is 14 residues. With 5 bases clipped from V and 4 bases from J, the junction kept 6 bases outside the gene matches. CDR3 DNA sequence: TGTGCCAGCAGCACCCTGACAGGGGTCTATGGCTACACCTTC. This gives the protein CASSTLTGVYGYTF.

This clone showed up just a few times. The rearrangement uses TRBV20-1 and TRBJ2-7, with D unclear. The V and J ends lost 5 bases and 3 bases respectively, with 8 bases between them. CDR3 length: 11 residues. CDR1 DFQATT and CDR2 SNEGSKA come from the germline V gene (reference sequence). This CDR3 is CSADSNYEQYF. CDR3 nucleotide sequence: TGCAGTGCTGATTCTAACTACGAGCAGTACTTC.

The chain uses TRBV19 and TRBJ2-1, with 9 bases identical to TRBD2. This CDR3 contains 16 residues. The V and J ends lost 3 bases and 10 bases, in that order; junction bases with no gene match: 13. Germline CDR1 is LNHDA and CDR2 is SQIVND (reference sequence). The CDR3, as DNA: TGTGCCAGTAGTATGTCTAGCGGGGAGCTGACGGGAGAGCAGTTCTTC. The encoded protein is CASSMSSGELTGEQFF.

The chain links TRBV14 to TRBJ2-1; D is uncertain. The ends were cut back, 3 bases at V and 6 bases at J, with 12 bases in the middle. The CDR3 contains 14 residues. Per the germline V gene, CDR1 is SGHDN and CDR2 is FVKESK. The CDR3 loop is CASSQRPNSNEQFF. Written as DNA, the CDR3 is TGTGCCAGCAGCCAGAGACCGAATTCCAATGAGCAGTTCTTC.

As DNA, the CDR3 is TGTGCCAGTACAGGGAACTCCTACGAGCAGTACTTC. Amino acid sequence: CASTGNSYEQYF. The chain couples TRBV19 to TRBJ2-7; maybe TRBD1 (5 bases). The germline V and J ends were trimmed by 7 bases and 0 bases, with 7 bases remaining between them. The CDR3 consists of 12 residues. CDR1 LNHDA and CDR2 SQIVND come from the germline V gene (reference sequence). The complete variable domain, with remaining parts taken from reference TRBV19 and TRBJ2-7, reads DGGITQSPKYLFRKEGQNVTLSCEQNLNHDAMYWYRQDPGQGLRLIYYSQIVNDFQKGDIAEGYSVSREKKESFPLTVTSAQKNPTAFYLCASTGNSYEQYFGPGTRLTVT.

For the CDR3, the DNA is TGTGCCAGCAGCAACCGACAGGGGGGCACAGATACGCAGTATTTT. The encoded protein is CASSNRQGGTDTQYF. The chain combines TRBV7-2 with TRBJ2-3; 9 bases are shared with TRBD1. V was clipped by 5 bases and J by 1 base; unmatched bases: 4. Germline lookup yields CDR1 SGHTA and CDR2 FQGNSA. This CDR3 comprises 15 residues.

The chain uses TRBV18 and TRBJ2-5, with TRBD2 identical over 8 bases. This CDR3 spans 14 amino acids. V was pared by 4 bases and J by 4 bases, with 5 bases of the junction left unmatched. From germline, CDR1 is KGHSH and CDR2 LQKENI. The CDR3 region has the DNA TGTGCCAGCTCACTACAAAGCGGGAGAGAGACCCAGTACTTC. Protein sequence: CASSLQSGRETQYF.

This chain connects TRBV7-3 to TRBJ2-2; D not certain. Trimming removed 2 bases from V and 3 bases from J, with 1 base in between. The CDR3 has 12 amino acids. CDR1 is SGHTA and CDR2 is FQGTGA in the germline V gene. The chain's CDR3 is CASSLYTGELFF. CDR3 DNA sequence: TGTGCCAGCAGCTTATACACCGGGGAGCTGTTTTTT.

This sequence joins TRBV28 and TRBJ1-5, with TRBD1 matching 9 bases. Germline CDR1 is MDHEN and CDR2 is SYDVKM. The CDR3 contains 16 residues. J gave up 1 base and V 6 bases, and 7 bases lay outside the gene matches. CDR3 region: CASSRTGDGSNQPQHF. The CDR3 bases are TGTGCCAGCAGCCGGACAGGGGACGGGAGCAATCAGCCCCAGCATTTT.

The chain links TRBV7-9 to TRBJ2-3; 12 positions agree with TRBD2. V shed 5 bases, J shed 2 bases, and the junction held 11 bases outside the gene matches. Germline V gene data show CDR1 as SEHNR and CDR2 as FQNEAQ (reference sequence). This CDR3 is 18 amino acids long. The CDR3: CASSHPSGRALVTDTQYF. The CDR3 nucleotides are TGTGCCAGCAGCCATCCTAGCGGGAGGGCCCTAGTCACAGATACGCAGTATTTT.

The V call is TRBV15, the J call TRBJ2-1, with TRBD1 matching over 9 bases. This CDR3 has 14 residues. Unmatched junction bases numbered 6, after V lost 3 bases and J lost 9 bases. Germline assignment: CDR1 LNHNV and CDR2 YYDKDF (reference sequence). The CDR3 is CATSRNRGRSEQFF. In DNA, the CDR3 is TGTGCCACCAGCAGGAACAGGGGGCGAAGTGAGCAGTTCTTC.